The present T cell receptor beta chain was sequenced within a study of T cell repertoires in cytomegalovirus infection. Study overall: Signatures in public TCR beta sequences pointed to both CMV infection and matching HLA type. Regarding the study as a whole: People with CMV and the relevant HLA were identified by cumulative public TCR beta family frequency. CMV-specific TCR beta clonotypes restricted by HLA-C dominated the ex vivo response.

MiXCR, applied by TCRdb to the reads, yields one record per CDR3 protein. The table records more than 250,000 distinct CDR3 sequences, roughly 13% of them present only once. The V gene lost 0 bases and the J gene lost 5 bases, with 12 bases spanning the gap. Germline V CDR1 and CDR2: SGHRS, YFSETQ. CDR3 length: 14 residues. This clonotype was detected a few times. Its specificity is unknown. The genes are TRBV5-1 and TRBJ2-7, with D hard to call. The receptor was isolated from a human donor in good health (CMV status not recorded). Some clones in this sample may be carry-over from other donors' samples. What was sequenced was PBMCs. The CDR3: CASSLEAVSNEQYF. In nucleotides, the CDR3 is TGCGCCAGCAGCTTGGAAGCAGTATCCAACGAGCAGTACTTC.